This TCR beta chain was documented in a study of T cell responses to AZD1222 COVID-19 vaccine. Findings and limits, study-wide: Clonal diversity was possibly underestimated, and the donors were mostly white British, with more females. Sampling captured repertoires only after the peak T cell response. Spike-specific TCR breadth and depth rose after two AZD1222 doses.

Produced via immunoSEQ multiplex PCR; TCRdb's table is partial and in-frame only. Seen here are approximately 170,000 clones, about 90% observed once, and the top ten hold 0.9% to 1.2%. Remarks on this clone: As yet, its antigen is unknown.

The germline CDR1 and CDR2 sequences are SQVTM and ANQGSEA. The CDR3 covers 15 residues. V dropped 3 bases and J dropped 1 base, with 15 bases sitting between them. V gene TRBV29-1 combines with J gene TRBJ1-1; D unclear. The receptor's source is an adult who received the AZD1222 COVID-19 vaccine. Source: peripheral blood, taken 28 days after the second AZD1222 dose. DNA for the CDR3: TGCAGCGTTGACGACCCTATTGCGGGGAACACTGAAGCTTTCTTT. Its translation is CSVDDPIAGNTEAFF.